What follows are 6 T cell receptor beta chains derived from one specimen sequenced in a study of cytomegalovirus exposure and HLA in healthy donors. PCR involved 60 Vbeta and 13 Jbeta primers. Measured with immunoSEQ multiplex PCR; TCRdb has only the in-frame clones, and not every one. The table shows about 130,000 clones, with around four fifths occurring only once. The source material was PBMCs. All receptors come from a boy between 10 and 17 years old in good health and CMV-seronegative.

The DNA of the CDR3 is TGTGCCAGCAGTGACTCCAGTAGGACTAGCTTGTACAATGAGCAGTTCTTC. It is translated as CASSDSSRTSLYNEQFF. The V gene is TRBV6-4, the J gene TRBJ2-1; the match to TRBD2 covers 8 bases. CDR1 and CDR2 (germline): MRHNA, SNTAGT. The CDR3 extends over 17 amino acids. After removal of 0 bases from V and 4 bases from J, the junction contained 8 bases not matched to a gene.

The chain employs TRBV5-6 and TRBJ1-2; D is uncertain. Trimming shortened V by 0 bases and J by 5 bases, and 11 bases separated the two germline ends. CDR3 length: 14 residues. The germline CDR1 and CDR2 sequences are SGHDT and YYEEEE. In DNA, the CDR3 is TGTGCCAGCAGCTTGGGGTCCTCCAGTTATGGCTACACCTTC. This encodes CASSLGSSSYGYTF.

The J gene is TRBJ2-2, the V gene TRBV30; 7 bases map to TRBD1. J gave up 5 bases and V 5 bases, and 8 bases lay outside the gene matches. Germline values: CDR1 GTSNPN, CDR2 SVGIG (reference sequence). This CDR3 is built from 14 residues. The CDR3, as DNA: TGTGCCTGGGATTTGGGCAGGGGGACCGGGGAGCTGTTTTTT. This sequence encodes CAWDLGRGTGELFF.

The gene calls are TRBV7-2 and TRBJ2-3, with 9 bases aligning to TRBD1. This CDR3 is built from 16 residues. CDR1 and CDR2 from the germline V gene are SGHTA and FQGNSA. Trimming cost V 3 bases and J 3 bases; bases outside gene matches: 7. This chain's CDR3 is CASSFTGGARTDTQYF. The CDR3 bases are TGTGCCAGCAGCTTCACAGGGGGCGCAAGGACAGATACGCAGTATTTT.

The chain couples TRBV30 to TRBJ2-6; TRBD1 aligns across 8 bases. With V trimmed by 0 bases and J by 1 base, 8 bases remained unmatched. Germline lookup yields CDR1 GTSNPN and CDR2 SVGIG (reference sequence). The CDR3 spans 18 residues. The CDR3 loop is CAWSVLRTGRSGANVLTF. The CDR3 nucleotides read TGTGCCTGGAGTGTACTGAGGACAGGGAGGTCTGGGGCCAACGTCCTGACTTTC.

This chain joins TRBV5-1 and TRBJ2-7; TRBD1 agrees at 8 bases. In germline, CDR1 is SGHRS, CDR2 YFSETQ. With V trimmed by 0 bases and J by 5 bases, 7 bases remained unmatched. The CDR3 loop spans 15 amino acids. The CDR3 nucleotides read TGCGCCAGCAGCTTGGTACCAGGGGGCTTAAACGAGCAGTACTTC. Its protein is CASSLVPGGLNEQYF.